Following are 5 T cell receptor beta chains from one sample sequenced in a study of beta chain features in type 1 diabetes. The investigators reverse transcribed all of the isolated RNA, so they sequenced expressed TCRB transcripts. Measured with immunoSEQ multiplex PCR; TCRdb has only the in-frame clones, and not every one. The sample contains under 850,000 clones, 13% of which appear only once. General study results and limits: Moderate yet significant TCRB CDR3 shortening was seen in Type 1 diabetes patients in all four CD4+ subsets.

Which antigens these TCRs recognize remains unknown. The sequenced sample was naive CD4+ T cells from blood. Receptors were obtained from a man aged 18 to 30 with type 1 diabetes.

The table lists this clone with a few counts. V gene TRBV28 combines with J gene TRBJ2-7, with TRBD1 identical over 8 bases. CDR3 length: 14 amino acids. Germline V CDR1 and CDR2: MDHEN, SYDVKM. The ends lost 6 bases at V and 0 bases at J; junction bases unmatched: 4. In DNA, the CDR3 is TGTGCCAGCAGATCCACAGGGGGCTCCTACGAGCAGTACTTC. This sequence encodes CASRSTGGSYEQYF.

Only a few counts were recorded for this clone. CDR3 DNA sequence: TGTGCCAGCATGGACCTAGGGAGCTCCTACGAGCAGTACTTC. This codes for CASMDLGSSYEQYF. The chain links TRBV2 to TRBJ2-7, with D possibly matching TRBD2 (5 bases). Germline CDR1 reads SNHLY; CDR2 reads FYNNEI. V was trimmed by 7 bases and J by 0 bases, leaving 13 bases between them. CDR3 size: 14 residues.

The chain combines TRBV4-1 with TRBJ1-2; D is perhaps TRBD1 (5 bases). The germline CDR1 and CDR2 sequences are MGHRA and YSYEKL. Trimming took 1 base from V and 4 from J, leaving 13 bases between them. CDR3 length: 15 residues. This CDR3 reads CASSQAAGPSYGYTF. CDR3 DNA: TGCGCCAGCAGCCAAGCGGCAGGGCCCTCCTATGGCTACACCTTC.

The CDR3 DNA follows: TGTGCCAGCAGCACCGACACAGATACGCAGTATTTT. Its translation: CASSTDTDTQYF. The rearrangement links TRBV5-4 to TRBJ2-3; D call uncertain. The CDR3 is 12 amino acids. Germline V lookup: CDR1 SGHNT, CDR2 YYREEE (reference sequence). V was trimmed by 4 bases and J by 2 bases, leaving 5 bases between them.

The gene calls are TRBV7-3 and TRBJ1-1; a weak D match, TRBD1 (6 bases). Germline CDR1 is SGHTA and CDR2 is FQGTGA. V lost 4 bases and J lost 4, with 13 bases in between. CDR3 length: 14 residues. Here the CDR3 reads CASSSQGGSTEAFF. The CDR3 region has the DNA TGTGCCAGCAGCTCACAGGGAGGAAGCACTGAAGCTTTCTTT.